This T cell receptor (beta chain) was sequenced in a study of blood T cells in healthy people across ages (dated by TCRdb to about 2015). About the full investigation: Template switching captured roughly one uniquely barcoded TCR beta cDNA molecule per two T cells in model experiments. Two additional independent replicas of 1 million unique cDNA reads from the same blood draw were analyzed for two donors (one aged 18 to 29 and one aged 80 or older). To track age-related changes in TCR beta repertoire diversity, the study relied on deep sequencing normalized with unique cDNA molecular identifiers. The donors were divided into four age groups: young (average roughly 17 years), middle-aged (over 35), aged (roughly 66) and long-lived (about 80). Donors of different ages were randomly distributed across sequencing lanes to avoid experimental bias. The paper as a whole reports these results and caveats: Observed TCR beta diversity per million T cells fell roughly linearly with age, and a significant reduction was already apparent by age around 36. Estimates of total diversity from one million sequenced T cells were regarded as lower bounds and underestimates. There was a strong correlation between observed TCR beta diversity and the percentage of naive T cells measured by flow cytometry. The CMV infection status of donors was not known, potentially confounding age-related changes in expanded clonotypes. The long-lived group showed more naive CD4+ T cells, fewer expanded clones and increased TCR diversity than the aged group, suggesting age selection. Conclusive comparison of naive and antigen-experienced compartments was prevented by the profiling of bulk unsorted PBMCs.

The germline V gene supplies CDR1 MNHEY and CDR2 SVGAGI. V sheds 6 bases and J sheds 4 bases, leaving 6 bases between their ends. The CDR3 covers 11 residues, taking in both the cysteine and the phenylalanine. The only DNA kept is the CDR3, 33 bases in frame from the first base. The approximately 39 donors, aged roughly 6 to 95 years, were systemically healthy Caucasian individuals from Russia. Each donor gave 9.5 to 10 milliliters of peripheral blood, drawn into EDTA-treated Vacutainer tubes. PBMCs were isolated by Ficoll-Paque density-gradient centrifugation, with at least 6 million obtained per sample. Total RNA, at least 5 micrograms per sample, was extracted from PBMCs with Trizol reagent. The percentages of naive CD45RAhigh/CD27high T cells were determined by flow cytometry on a PBMC aliquot from every donor. A remark on this clonotype: Its antigen remains undetermined. No per-base quality is available; no much larger clone lies one base away.

The protocol used for the library was 5' RACE. Sequencing relied on an Illumina HiSeq 2500. A second PCR of roughly 7 to 12 cycles was run with a J-beta primer mix and a sample-barcoded 5' primer. A unique molecular identifier was introduced onto each TCR beta cDNA molecule by a template-switch 5' adaptor carrying 12 random nucleotides. Each sample yielded at least 3 million CDR3-containing paired-end reads. All of the RNA was converted into first-strand cDNA using the Mint cDNA synthesis kit, with a TRBC-specific oligonucleotide serving as the primer. Following uracil-DNA glycosylase treatment, all cDNA underwent a first 18-cycle PCR with the universal primers M1SS and BC2_uni_R. On the authors' methods: For normalization, 1 million high-quality reads were randomly selected from each sample, with every read carrying a distinct molecular identifier. Reads sharing molecular identifiers were discarded rather than binned into consensus sequences. MiTCR, with a Q25 quality threshold and the strictest error-elimination algorithm, was used for CDR3 identification, clonotype clustering and error correction. A nonparametric unseen species model using Euler transformation provided a lower-bound estimate of total TCR beta diversity. TCRdb reanalyzed the raw reads on its own, using fastp at Q25 for trimming and MiXCR for clone calling, and kept in-frame beta chains. CDR3 protein duplicates are merged, each entry listing the most common genes and DNA. The V and J calls come from TCRdb's annotation, not from the publication. The sample has 800,000 to 1,000,000 distinct CDR3 sequences on record, roughly 50% of them singletons. Around an eighth of the sample rests with the top ten.

The sequence came from a man under 40 in good health. Material for sequencing was blood. The chain was built from TRBV6-5 and TRBJ2-5, with no reliable assignment of the D segment. The CDR3 protein is CASRWRETQYF. The nucleotide sequence reads as follows: TGTGCCAGCAGGTGGAGAGAGACCCAGTACTTC.